One sample yielded the 26 T cell receptor beta chains listed below, sequenced in a study of regulatory T cells in long-lasting Graves disease. This sample's time point: newly diagnosed GD, antithyroid drugs for less than 3 months. From RNA extracted from PBMCs, the TCR library was made. Combining iRepertoire HTBI primers with Arm-PCR of CDR3 regions, the authors built TCR beta libraries. TCRdb used MiXCR to reprocess the multiplex PCR reads, holding one entry per CDR3 protein. This table holds about 540,000 distinct CDR3 sequences, 13% found once. The sample was also linked to a second study, of T cells in Graves' hyperthyroidism and ophthalmopathy.

The sequences come from peripheral blood mononuclear cells (PBMCs), collected at new diagnosis, from a patient treated with antithyroid drugs. Receptors originate from a young man with Graves disease.

V is TRBV5-1 and J is TRBJ2-2, with 8 bases identical to TRBD1. This CDR3 contains 16 residues. V dropped 0 bases and J dropped 4; count of bases not matched to a gene: 5. The germline gives CDR1 SGHRS, CDR2 YFSETQ. The CDR3 sequence: CASSLGGTGGTGELFF. CDR3 DNA: TGCGCCAGCAGCTTGGGAGGGACAGGCGGCACCGGGGAGCTGTTTTTT.

This chain links TRBV29-1 with TRBJ1-3; D is possibly TRBD1 (5 bases). The CDR3 covers 14 residues. Trimming took 5 bases from V and 0 from J, leaving 11 bases between them. Germline values: CDR1 SQVTM, CDR2 ANQGSEA. CDR3 sequence (DNA): TGCAGCGTTCTTAAGGACACCTCTGGAAACACCATATATTTT. Translating it yields CSVLKDTSGNTIYF.

This clonotype was recorded many times. The rearrangement links TRBV7-2 to TRBJ1-4, with D hard to call. Germline CDR1 SGHTA, CDR2 FQGNSA. The CDR3 spans 14 residues. V was cut by 5 bases and J by 5 bases, with 12 bases left in between. The CDR3 sequence: CASSPDGINEKLFF. CDR3 DNA: TGTGCCAGCAGCCCGGACGGAATAAATGAAAAACTGTTTTTT. The full variable domain, rest sourced from reference TRBV7-2 and TRBJ1-4, is GAGVSQSPSNKVTEKGKDVELRCDPISGHTALYWYRQSLGQGLEFLIYFQGNSAPDKSGLPSDRFSAERTGGSVSTLTIQRTQQEDSAVYLCASSPDGINEKLFFGSGTQLSVL.

In its sample, this clonotype was seen many times. The chain combines TRBV12-3 or TRBV12-4 with TRBJ1-1; D is perhaps TRBD1 (6 bases). Trimming took off 8 bases at V and 8 bases at J, with 15 bases between the two ends. The CDR3 is 12 residues long. The CDR3 is CASGFYGGEAFF. The CDR3 nucleotides read TGTGCCAGCGGATTCTATGGGGGCGAAGCTTTCTTT.

This clonotype was seen repeatedly, ten times or more. The genes are TRBV29-1 and TRBJ2-1, with 11 bases fitting TRBD2. V shed 4 bases, J shed 1 base, and the junction held 0 bases outside the gene matches. The length of the CDR3 is 14 residues. Germline V gives CDR1 SQVTM, CDR2 ANQGSEA. The CDR3 region has the DNA TGCAGCGTTGTAGCGGGAGGGTCCTACAATGAGCAGTTCTTC. Protein sequence: CSVVAGGSYNEQFF.

This clonotype was observed at least ten times. The chain links TRBV12-3 or TRBV12-4 to TRBJ2-3; D perhaps matches TRBD2 (6 bases). CDR3 length equals 14 residues. Trimming shortened V by 4 bases and J by 5 bases, and 13 bases separated the two germline ends. CDR3 sequence reads: CASSSTVSGDTQYF. The CDR3 bases are TGTGCCAGCAGTTCCACCGTTAGCGGAGATACGCAGTATTTT.

This clonotype has a count of ten or more. The CDR3 nucleotides read TGTGCCAGCAGTGCCCTAGCGGACCCTACCCCTGAGGACACCGGGGAGCTGTTTTTT. Translated: CASSALADPTPEDTGELFF. The rearrangement uses TRBV2 and TRBJ2-2, with 7 nucleotides matching TRBD2. The CDR3 runs to 19 residues. V trimming: 4 bases; J trimming: 3 bases; junction bases outside the gene matches: 17. CDR1 is SNHLY, CDR2 FYNNEI, per germline.

This clonotype was seen only a few times. V and J are TRBV20-1 and TRBJ2-7; 10 nucleotides match TRBD2. The germline V gene encodes CDR1 DFQATT and CDR2 SNEGSKA (reference sequence). With V trimmed by 6 bases and J by 6 bases, 14 bases remained unmatched. The CDR3 loop spans 15 amino acids. The CDR3, as DNA: TGCAGTGCCGGGGGGGGGACTCTAGCGGGAGTCGAGCAGTACTTC. Protein sequence: CSAGGGTLAGVEQYF.

The sample holds many counts of this clonotype. The rearrangement joins TRBV28 to TRBJ2-1; D is perhaps TRBD2 (5 bases). V was shortened by 4 bases and J by 7 bases, with 26 bases between the two germline ends. The CDR3 totals 18 residues. CDR1 and CDR2 from the germline V gene are MDHEN and SYDVKM. CDR3 nucleotides: TGTGCCAGCAGTTCCCCGGGGTACCTCTTTGCGGGCGGGAATGAGCAGTTCTTC. Translation gives CASSSPGYLFAGGNEQFF.

V is TRBV3-1 and J is TRBJ2-1; 11 bases line up with TRBD2. This CDR3 comprises 15 residues. Losses at the gene ends were 4 bases for V and 6 bases for J; bases not matched to a gene: 5. From germline, CDR1 is LGHDT and CDR2 YNNKEL (reference sequence). In DNA form, the CDR3 reads TGTGCCAGCAGCCCACCTACTAGCGGGAGCAATGAGCAGTTCTTC. Translating gives CASSPPTSGSNEQFF.

This clonotype showed up many times. The CDR3 DNA reads as TGTGCCAGCAGCTTAGGTGCGGGGGCTAGCGGGAGAGGGGATCATGAGCAGTTCTTC. This gives the protein CASSLGAGASGRGDHEQFF. V is TRBV7-6 and J is TRBJ2-1; 10 bases map to TRBD2. CDR3 length: 19 residues. Losses at the gene ends were 1 base for V and 8 bases for J; bases not matched to a gene: 17. Looked up from germline, CDR1 is SGHVS and CDR2 is FNYEAQ.

The chain is built from TRBV18 and TRBJ2-2; D gene uncertain. Looked up from germline, CDR1 is KGHSH and CDR2 is LQKENI. This CDR3 region has 13 residues. V shed 8 bases and J shed 7 bases, with 14 bases lying between them. The CDR3 DNA follows: TGTGCCAGCCGACCCCGACTCGACGGGGAGCTGTTTTTT. Its protein product is CASRPRLDGELFF.

This clonotype was picked up many times. The J gene is TRBJ1-4, the V gene TRBV7-9, with D maybe TRBD1 (6 bases). The CDR3 has 15 residues. With 5 bases removed from V and 4 bases from J, the gap between germline ends came to 14 bases. CDR1 is SEHNR and CDR2 is FQNEAQ in the germline V gene (reference sequence). The CDR3 nucleotides read TGTGCCAGCAGCACTTGGACAGTCAATAATGAAAAACTGTTTTTT. As protein: CASSTWTVNNEKLFF. Full variable domain (missing parts from reference TRBV7-9 and TRBJ1-4): DTGVSQNPRHKITKRGQNVTFRCDPISEHNRLYWYRQTLGQGPEFLTYFQNEAQLEKSRLLSDRFSAERPKGSFSTLEIQRTEQGDSAMYLCASSTWTVNNEKLFFGSGTQLSVL.

This clonotype came up a few times. J is TRBJ2-5 and V is TRBV4-2, with 7 bases that match TRBD2. CDR1 is LGHNA, CDR2 YNFKEQ, per germline. CDR3 size: 14 residues. The junction had 2 bases not matched to a gene; V was cut back by 0 bases and J by 4 bases. This CDR3 reads CASSQERLAETQYF. The CDR3 DNA sequence: TGTGCCAGCAGCCAAGAAAGACTAGCAGAGACCCAGTACTTC.

The sample holds many counts of this clonotype. This chain joins TRBV29-1 and TRBJ2-1; D is undetermined. CDR1 and CDR2 (germline): SQVTM, ANQGSEA. V lost 7 bases, J lost 7 bases, and 8 bases lay in between. The CDR3 extends over 10 amino acids. CDR3 in amino acids: CSAFMNEQFF. The CDR3 DNA is TGCAGCGCCTTTATGAATGAGCAGTTCTTC.

This rearrangement joins TRBV7-2 to TRBJ2-7; TRBD1 aligns across 7 bases. V was clipped by 1 base and J by 2 bases; unmatched bases: 5. Germline CDR1 SGHTA, CDR2 FQGNSA. The CDR3 spans 15 residues. CDR3 amino acids: CASSLVGDSPYEQYF. CDR3 DNA sequence: TGTGCCAGCAGCTTAGTGGGGGACAGCCCCTACGAGCAGTACTTC.

This clonotype has at least ten counts. The CDR3: CASSLDRLSDTQYF. DNA of the CDR3: TGCGCCAGCAGCTTGGACAGACTAAGCGATACGCAGTATTTT. This rearrangement joins TRBV5-1 to TRBJ2-3; D may be TRBD2 (5 bases). Trimming took 0 bases from V and 6 from J, leaving 11 bases between them. CDR1 and CDR2 (germline): SGHRS, YFSETQ. The CDR3 contains 14 residues.

This clonotype was counted at least ten times. The rearrangement uses TRBV3-1 and TRBJ1-4; D not certain. The V end lost 0 bases, the J end lost 14 bases, and 13 bases lay between the germline ends. Germline loops: CDR1 LGHDT, CDR2 YNNKEL (reference sequence). The CDR3 sequence is 13 residues long. This CDR3 is CASSQEGSRRLFF. The CDR3 nucleotides are TGTGCCAGCAGCCAAGAAGGAAGCCGGAGGCTGTTTTTT.

The rearrangement links TRBV27 to TRBJ2-7; D is unclear. Looked up from germline, CDR1 is MNHEY and CDR2 is SMNVEV (reference sequence). CDR3 length equals 13 residues. Between the trimmed V and J ends, which lost 6 bases and 0 bases, there was a span of 9 bases. The CDR3 DNA sequence: TGTGCCAGCAGCCCATTTAACTCCTACGAGCAGTACTTC. Protein product: CASSPFNSYEQYF.

In this sample, this clonotype turned up many times. In nucleotides, the CDR3 is TGTGCCAGCACCGATAGTACTAGCGCCGCTTGCACAGATACGCAGTATTTT. Its translation: CASTDSTSAACTDTQYF. The chain combines TRBV11-3 with TRBJ2-3; TRBD2 matches at 7 bases. Unmatched junction bases numbered 14, after V lost 7 bases and J lost 1 base. The CDR3 consists of 17 residues. Germline CDR1 reads SGHNT; CDR2 reads YENEEA. Full variable domain (remainder filled in from reference TRBV11-3 and TRBJ2-3): EAGVVQSPRYKIIEKKQPVAFWCNPISGHNTLYWYLQNLGQGPELLIRYENEEAVDDSQLPKDRFSAERLKGVDSTLKIQPAELGDSAVYLCASTDSTSAACTDTQYFGPGTRLTVL.

This clonotype came up many times. The CDR3, as DNA: TGTGCCACCAGTGCCCTACTAGCGGAACAAGAGACCCAGTACTTC. It specifies CATSALLAEQETQYF. V is TRBV24-1 and J is TRBJ2-5; 8 nucleotides line up with TRBD2. The junction had 6 bases not matched to a gene; V was cut back by 5 bases and J by 2 bases. CDR1 KGHDR and CDR2 SFDVKD come from the germline V gene. CDR3 length: 15 amino acids.

This clonotype was found many times. The rearrangement joins TRBV18 to TRBJ1-1; the D gene is possibly TRBD1 (5 bases). Trimming took off 0 bases at V and 7 bases at J, with 12 bases between the two ends. This CDR3 is 14 amino acids long. Per germline, CDR1 KGHSH and CDR2 LQKENI. DNA for the CDR3: TGTGCCAGCTCACCACCGGGGGACGCGGGTGAAGCTTTCTTT. This gives the protein CASSPPGDAGEAFF.

This clonotype was counted ten times or more. The chain recombines TRBV7-2 with TRBJ2-7, with D unresolved. Between the trimmed V and J ends, which lost 1 base and 3 bases, there was a span of 7 bases. Germline lookup yields CDR1 SGHTA and CDR2 FQGNSA. This CDR3 has 13 amino acids. The CDR3 loop reads CASSLGRRYEQYF. The DNA for the CDR3 is TGTGCCAGCAGCTTAGGACGACGCTACGAGCAGTACTTC.

This clonotype has a count of ten or more. This sequence joins TRBV6-2 or TRBV6-3 and TRBJ2-3; D ambiguous. Germline CDR1 is MNHEY and CDR2 is SVGEGT. This CDR3 spans 15 amino acids. The V end lost 0 bases, the J end lost 3 bases, and 10 bases lay between the germline ends. The CDR3 reads CASSYSLEGTDTQYF. CDR3 sequence (DNA): TGTGCCAGCAGTTACTCGCTAGAAGGTACAGATACGCAGTATTTT.

This chain uses TRBV11-2 with TRBJ2-1; D remains ambiguous. V lost 3 bases to trimming and J lost 2 bases, with 8 bases between them. The CDR3 extends over 14 amino acids. CDR1 and CDR2 (germline): SGHAT, FQNNGV. The chain's CDR3 is CASSLTVPYNEQFF. CDR3 sequence (DNA): TGTGCCAGCAGCTTGACGGTTCCCTACAATGAGCAGTTCTTC.

Ten or more counts support this clonotype. The rearrangement joins TRBV3-1 to TRBJ1-1; D is uncertain. CDR3 size: 15 residues. The germline V gene encodes CDR1 LGHDT and CDR2 YNNKEL (reference sequence). Trimming shortened V by 4 bases and J by 4 bases, and 16 bases separated the two germline ends. The DNA of the CDR3 is TGTGCCAGCAGCCCCACTACGATCCAAGGCACTGAAGCTTTCTTT. Amino acids: CASSPTTIQGTEAFF.